This is a list of T cell receptor beta chains from one sample in a study of siplizumab effects on memory and regulatory T cells. Sequencing was performed with immunoSEQ multiplex PCR; in TCRdb, only in-frame clones are kept and a portion is missing. The sample lists tens of thousands of clones, about 96% occurring once. Material for sequencing was naive CD4+ T cells sorted from blood. Receptors were obtained from a human donor in good health. Both conserved end residues are part of each CDR3. The order of the fields is D gene, clone size, J gene, V gene, CDR3 length, CDR3 DNA, CDR3 protein. A D gene is named only where the DNA matches it firmly. Some rows mark clone size as missing; the rest say once, few, many or name a class of expanded clone.

>NA|NA|TRBJ2-3|TRBV5-5|15
TGTGCCAGCAGCTTGGGCGGGACTAGCACAGATACGCAGTATTTT
CASSLGGTSTDTQYF
>NA|few|TRBJ1-1|TRBV30|11
TGTGCCTGTGACAGGAACACTGAAGCTTTCTTT
CACDRNTEAFF
>NA|NA|TRBJ1-1|TRBV18|12
TGTGCCAGCTCAGGGGGGGGCACTGAAGCTTTCTTT
CASSGGGTEAFF
>NA|NA|TRBJ2-3|TRBV7-8|11
TGTGCCAGCAGCTACACAGATACGCAGTATTTT
CASSYTDTQYF
>NA|NA|TRBJ2-6|TRBV28|15
TGTGCCAGCAGTTTGACAGGTGCCGGGGCCAACGTCCTGACTTTC
CASSLTGAGANVLTF
>NA|NA|TRBJ1-2|TRBV27|11
TGTGCCAGCAGACCTAACTATGGCTACACCTTC
CASRPNYGYTF
>TRBD2|NA|TRBJ2-3|TRBV5-1|15
TGCGCCAGCAGCCCGACGGGGGGAGAGGGCGGTACGCAGTATTTT
CASSPTGGEGGTQYF
>NA|NA|TRBJ2-7|TRBV10-3|13
TGTGCCATCAGCCCAACTATCGACTACGAGCAGTACTTC
CAISPTIDYEQYF
>NA|NA|TRBJ1-3|TRBV5-5|14
TGTGCCAGCAGCCAAGGGTCAGCCGGAAACACCATATATTTT
CASSQGSAGNTIYF
>TRBD2|NA|TRBJ2-2|TRBV7-2|16
TGTGCCAGCAGCTTATTTGCGGGGGGGAACACCGGGGAGCTGTTTTTT
CASSLFAGGNTGELFF
>TRBD1|NA|TRBJ2-7|TRBV5-4|15
TGTGCCAGAAGCTTCCGGGTAGGGGGCGCGTACGAGCAGTACTTC
CARSFRVGGAYEQYF
>NA|NA|TRBJ2-3|TRBV5-1|15
TGCGCCAGCAGCTTACAGGGGGGGCCTGCAGATACGCAGTATTTT
CASSLQGGPADTQYF
>NA|NA|TRBJ2-5|TRBV5-4|13
TGTGCCAGCAACTCCGGGGTCCAAGAGACCCAGTACTTC
CASNSGVQETQYF
>TRBD1|NA|TRBJ2-5|TRBV5-6|16
TGTGCCAGCAGCTTTGTCGCAGGGGGCGGGAAAGAGACCCAGTACTTC
CASSFVAGGGKETQYF
>NA|NA|TRBJ2-3|TRBV7-9|14
TGTGCCAGCAGCTTTGGGATTAGCACAGATACGCAGTATTTT
CASSFGISTDTQYF
>TRBD1|NA|TRBJ2-5|TRBV10-3|16
TGTGCCATCAGTACCGGGACAGGGGATCGGGCGGAGACCCAGTACTTC
CAISTGTGDRAETQYF
>TRBD1|NA|TRBJ2-7|TRBV6-1|15
TGTGCCAGCAGTGAACAACAGGGGCTGGCCTACGAGCAGTACTTC
CASSEQQGLAYEQYF
>NA|NA|TRBJ2-1|TRBV10-1|12
TGCGCCAGCTCGCCGACAATCGATGAGCAGTTCTTC
CASSPTIDEQFF
>NA|NA|TRBJ1-1|TRBV9|13
TGTGCCAGCAGCGTTGAGGGGAACACTGAAGCTTTCTTT
CASSVEGNTEAFF
>NA|NA|TRBJ2-4|TRBV7-2|14
TGTGCCAGCAGCTCTCCGAAATTAGGGAACATTCAGTACTTC
CASSSPKLGNIQYF
>TRBD1|NA|TRBJ2-7|TRBV6-4|15
TGTGCCAGCAACCACGACAGGGGGGGGACCTTCGAGCAGTACTTC
CASNHDRGGTFEQYF
>NA|NA|TRBJ1-2|TRBV4-2|20
TGTGCCAGCAGCCAAGCCCCGATAGGACCTGAATCCTGGACGGATGGCGGCTACACCTTC
CASSQAPIGPESWTDGGYTF
>NA|NA|TRBJ2-5|TRBV4-1|14
TGCGCCAGCAGCCACTTCGACACACAAGAGACCCAGTACTTC
CASSHFDTQETQYF
>NA|NA|TRBJ1-2|TRBV6-1|13
TGTGCCAGCAGTGAAGTCCCCCCCGATGGCTACACCTTC
CASSEVPPDGYTF
>NA|NA|TRBJ2-3|TRBV7-9|14
TGTGCCAGCAGAAAGGGACCGAGCACAGATACGCAGTATTTT
CASRKGPSTDTQYF
>NA|NA|TRBJ1-3|TRBV9|12
TGTGCCAGCAGCGTCCCGACAGACACCATATATTTT
CASSVPTDTIYF
>NA|NA|TRBJ2-7|TRBV12-5|14
TGTGCTAGTGGTTCGTACACAGGGGCGGGGGAGCAGTACTTC
CASGSYTGAGEQYF
>NA|once|TRBJ2-5|TRBV4-2|15
TGTGCCAGCAGCCAAGGGGGCACGTCAAGGGAGACCCAGTACTTC
CASSQGGTSRETQYF
>NA|once|TRBJ2-7|TRBV7-8|12
TGTGCCAGCAGCCCACAGGGTAACGAGCAGTACTTC
CASSPQGNEQYF
>NA|NA|TRBJ2-2|TRBV5-1|16
TGCGCCAGCAGCTTCGTTCCCGGGGAGAACACCGGGGAGCTGTTTTTT
CASSFVPGENTGELFF
>NA|NA|TRBJ1-5|TRBV2|13
TGTGCCAGCAGTGAAAGGATAGAGCAGCCCCAGCATTTT
CASSERIEQPQHF
>NA|NA|TRBJ1-4|TRBV5-4|16
TGTGCCAGCAGCTCTACTAGGGGGGCAACTAATGAAAAACTGTTTTTT
CASSSTRGATNEKLFF
>NA|NA|TRBJ2-1|TRBV6-5|14
TGTGCCAGCAGCCCCGCGGGCCAGCCCTATGAGCAGTTCTTC
CASSPAGQPYEQFF
>TRBD1|NA|TRBJ1-6|TRBV30|15
TGTGCCTGGAGTAATAGTAGGACAGGGAATTCACCCCTCCACTTT
CAWSNSRTGNSPLHF
>NA|NA|TRBJ2-7|TRBV7-3|14
TGTGCCAGCAGCTTAGGCCCCTACTCCTACGAGCAGTACTTC
CASSLGPYSYEQYF
>NA|NA|TRBJ1-5|TRBV6-5|15
TGTGCCAGCAGTTATGAGAGGAATAGCAATCAGCCCCAGCATTTT
CASSYERNSNQPQHF
>NA|NA|TRBJ2-2|TRBV7-9|14
TGTGCCAGCACCGGGCCCGCGAACACCGGGGAGCTGTTTTTT
CASTGPANTGELFF
>NA|NA|TRBJ2-2|TRBV6-5|13
TGTGCCAGCAGTTACGAGAGTCTTACGGAGCTGTTTTTT
CASSYESLTELFF
>NA|NA|TRBJ2-5|TRBV11-2|18
TGTGCCAGCAGCTTAGTCGGGTCAGGACGGTCAAAGTCAGAGACCCAGTACTTC
CASSLVGSGRSKSETQYF
>NA|NA|TRBJ2-4|TRBV5-6|13
TGTGCCTCCACGGGCAGGGGGGAAAACATTCAGTACTTC
CASTGRGENIQYF
>TRBD1|NA|TRBJ1-5|TRBV19|14
TGTGCCAGTAGCCGGGACAGGGGGTATCAGCCCCAGCATTTT
CASSRDRGYQPQHF
>NA|NA|TRBJ1-1|TRBV6-5|16
TGTGCCAGCAGTTACCTCGACAGAAGGGGATATCCTGAAGCTTTCTTT
CASSYLDRRGYPEAFF
>NA|NA|TRBJ1-5|TRBV2|15
TGTGCCAGCACCGAAGGGGGGTTGGTGGGTCAGCCCCAGCATTTT
CASTEGGLVGQPQHF
>TRBD2|NA|TRBJ2-1|TRBV15|15
TGTGCCACCAGCATCACTAGCGGGGGGGTTGTGGTGCAGTTCTTC
CATSITSGGVVVQFF
>TRBD1|once|TRBJ1-2|TRBV2|16
TGTGCCAGCAGTGAAGCACCGGGACAGGGACCCTATGGCTACACCTTC
CASSEAPGQGPYGYTF
>NA|NA|TRBJ1-6|TRBV4-3|14
TGCGCCAGCAGCCAAGACAGGTCAAATTCACCCCTCCACTTT
CASSQDRSNSPLHF
>NA|NA|TRBJ2-1|TRBV7-9|13
TGTGCCAGCAGCTTAGAACTAGCTAGTGAGCAGTTCTTC
CASSLELASEQFF
>NA|NA|TRBJ2-1|TRBV18|14
TGTGCCAGCTCATTTGCCGGGATATACAATGAGCAGTTCTTC
CASSFAGIYNEQFF
>TRBD1|NA|TRBJ1-2|TRBV28|12
TGTGCCAGCACCCTGACAGGGGGAGGCTACACCTTC
CASTLTGGGYTF
>TRBD1|NA|TRBJ1-2|TRBV7-2|14
TGTGCCAGCAGCTTGCACAGGGGAGAATACGGCTACACCTTC
CASSLHRGEYGYTF
>NA|NA|TRBJ1-1|TRBV13|12
TGTGCCAGCAGCCAACCAAACGCTGAAGCTTTCTTT
CASSQPNAEAFF
>TRBD1|NA|TRBJ1-1|TRBV7-3|15
TGTGCCAGCAGCCTAACCCAGGGGGCGCGTACTGAAGCTTTCTTT
CASSLTQGARTEAFF
>TRBD2|NA|TRBJ2-7|TRBV18|14
TGTGCCAGCTCACGCGGGGGGACTTCCTACGAGCAGTACTTC
CASSRGGTSYEQYF
>TRBD1|NA|TRBJ2-7|TRBV18|15
TGTGCCAGCTCAACGGACAGGGGGCATTGGTACGAGCAGTACTTC
CASSTDRGHWYEQYF
>NA|NA|TRBJ1-2|TRBV19|13
TGTGCCAGTAGTACTCCGAACCAGGGCGGCTACACCTTC
CASSTPNQGGYTF
>TRBD1|once|TRBJ1-6|TRBV19|18
TGTGCCAGTAGGTCCGGGACAGGGGGCAGGTCCTATAATTCACCCCTCCACTTT
CASRSGTGGRSYNSPLHF
>TRBD1|NA|TRBJ1-5|TRBV6-5|15
TGTGCCAGCAGTTACAGGGCAGGGGGGGGTAAGGCCCAGCATTTT
CASSYRAGGGKAQHF
>TRBD1|NA|TRBJ1-2|TRBV19|14
TGTGCCAGTAGTAAGGCAGGGGGAAACTATGGCTACACCTTC
CASSKAGGNYGYTF
>TRBD1|NA|TRBJ1-2|TRBV6-1|15
TGTGCCAGCAGTGCCCAACAGGGGGCAGTAGGTGGCTACACCTTC
CASSAQQGAVGGYTF